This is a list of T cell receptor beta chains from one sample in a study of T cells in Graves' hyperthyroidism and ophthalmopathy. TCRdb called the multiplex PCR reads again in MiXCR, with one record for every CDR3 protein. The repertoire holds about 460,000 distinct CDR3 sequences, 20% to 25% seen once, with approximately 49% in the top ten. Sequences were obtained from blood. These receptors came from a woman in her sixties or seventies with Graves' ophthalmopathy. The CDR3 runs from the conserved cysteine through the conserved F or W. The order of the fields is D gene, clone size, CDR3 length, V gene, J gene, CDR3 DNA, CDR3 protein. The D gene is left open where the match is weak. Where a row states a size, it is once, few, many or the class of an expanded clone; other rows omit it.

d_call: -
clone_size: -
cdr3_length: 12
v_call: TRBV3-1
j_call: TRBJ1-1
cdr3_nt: TGTGCCAGCAGCCAGGCCGCTACTGAAGCTTTCTTT
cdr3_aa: CASSQAATEAFF

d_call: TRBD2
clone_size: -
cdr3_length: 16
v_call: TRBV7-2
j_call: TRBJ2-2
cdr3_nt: TGTGCCAGCAGCTTAGTTAGCGGGAGACCGGCCGGGGAGCTGTTTTTT
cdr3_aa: CASSLVSGRPAGELFF

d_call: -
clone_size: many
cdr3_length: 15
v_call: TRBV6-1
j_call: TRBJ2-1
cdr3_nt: TGTGCCAGCAGAGAGACGTGGGCAGGGAAGGATGAGCAGTTCTTC
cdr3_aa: CASRETWAGKDEQFF

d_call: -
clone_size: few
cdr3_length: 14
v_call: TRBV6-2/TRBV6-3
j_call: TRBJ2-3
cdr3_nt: TGTGCCAGCAGTTACCTACTGACGGCAGATACGCAGTATTTT
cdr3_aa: CASSYLLTADTQYF

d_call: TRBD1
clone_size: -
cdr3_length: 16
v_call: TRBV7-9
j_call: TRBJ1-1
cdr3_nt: TGTGCCAGCACCACTCACGGAGGGGGCGCAGACACTGAAGCTTTCTTT
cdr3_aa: CASTTHGGGADTEAFF

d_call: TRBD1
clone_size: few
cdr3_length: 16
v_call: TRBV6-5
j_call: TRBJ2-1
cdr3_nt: TGTGCCAGCAGTTACTCCGGGGACAGTCCGAGGAATGAGCAGTTCTTC
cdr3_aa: CASSYSGDSPRNEQFF

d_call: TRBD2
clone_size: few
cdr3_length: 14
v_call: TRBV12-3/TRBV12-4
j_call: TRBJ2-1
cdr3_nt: TGTGCCAGCGGGACTAGCGGGAGTGGGAATGAGCAGTTCTTC
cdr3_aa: CASGTSGSGNEQFF

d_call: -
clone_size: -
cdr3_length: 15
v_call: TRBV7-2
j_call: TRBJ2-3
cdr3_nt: TGTGCCAGCAGCTTAGAGGGGCGCGCCTCGGATACGCAGTATTTT
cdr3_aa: CASSLEGRASDTQYF

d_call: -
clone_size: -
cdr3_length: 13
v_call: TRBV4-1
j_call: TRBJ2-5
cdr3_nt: TGCGCCAGCAGCCAAGTCGGGGCTGAGACCCAGTACTTC
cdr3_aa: CASSQVGAETQYF

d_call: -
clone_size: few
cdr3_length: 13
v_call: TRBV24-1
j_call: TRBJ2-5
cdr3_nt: TGTGCCACCAGTGGGCCAGGGGCGGAGACCCAGTACTTC
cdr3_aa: CATSGPGAETQYF

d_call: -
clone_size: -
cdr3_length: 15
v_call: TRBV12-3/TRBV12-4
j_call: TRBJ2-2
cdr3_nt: TGTGCCAGCAGTCTCGGGACCCCGAACACCGGGGAGCTGTTTTTT
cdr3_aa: CASSLGTPNTGELFF

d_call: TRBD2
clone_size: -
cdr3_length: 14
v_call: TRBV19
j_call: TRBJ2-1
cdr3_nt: TGTGCCAGTAGCACACCTAGCGGGATCTATGAGCAGTTCTTC
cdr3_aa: CASSTPSGIYEQFF

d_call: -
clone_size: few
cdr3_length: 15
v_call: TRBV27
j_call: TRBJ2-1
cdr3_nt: TGTGCCAGCAGTTTTCCCCCTACCAGCGGAATTGAGCAGTTCTTC
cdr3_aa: CASSFPPTSGIEQFF

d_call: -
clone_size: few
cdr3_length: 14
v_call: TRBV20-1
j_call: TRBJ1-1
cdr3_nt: TGCAGTGCTATGGCCGGGGGGCTGAACACTGAAGCTTTCTTT
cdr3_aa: CSAMAGGLNTEAFF

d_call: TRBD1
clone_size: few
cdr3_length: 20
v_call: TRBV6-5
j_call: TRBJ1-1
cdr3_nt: TGTGCCAGCAGTTACTCGAGGACCTGGACAGGCAAAGGCGGGAACACTGAAGCTTTCTTT
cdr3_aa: CASSYSRTWTGKGGNTEAFF

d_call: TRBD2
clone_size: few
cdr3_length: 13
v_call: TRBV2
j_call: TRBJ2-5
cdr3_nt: TGTGCCGATACAGCGGGACCGAAAGAGACCCAGTACTTC
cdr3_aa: CADTAGPKETQYF

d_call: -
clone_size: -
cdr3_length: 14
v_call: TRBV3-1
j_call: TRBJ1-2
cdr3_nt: TGTGCCAGCAGCCAAGGTATTGAAGTGGATGGCTACACCTTC
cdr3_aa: CASSQGIEVDGYTF

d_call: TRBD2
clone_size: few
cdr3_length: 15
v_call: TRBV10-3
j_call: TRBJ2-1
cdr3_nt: TGTGCCATCAGTGATTCTAGCGGGAGTTGGAATGAGCAGTTCTTC
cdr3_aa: CAISDSSGSWNEQFF

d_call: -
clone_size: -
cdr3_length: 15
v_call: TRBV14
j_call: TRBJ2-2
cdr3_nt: TGTGCCAGCAGCCAGTCACTCGCGAACACCGGGGAGCTGTTTTTT
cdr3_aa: CASSQSLANTGELFF

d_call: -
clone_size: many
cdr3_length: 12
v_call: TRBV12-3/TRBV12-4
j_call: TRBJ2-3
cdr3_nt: TGTGCCAGCAGTTTGTCGGCAGATACGCAGTATTTT
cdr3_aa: CASSLSADTQYF

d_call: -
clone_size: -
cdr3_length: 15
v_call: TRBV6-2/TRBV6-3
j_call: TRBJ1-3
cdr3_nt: TGTGCCAGCAGTGTCGGACGGCTCTCTGGAAACACCATATATTTT
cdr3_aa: CASSVGRLSGNTIYF

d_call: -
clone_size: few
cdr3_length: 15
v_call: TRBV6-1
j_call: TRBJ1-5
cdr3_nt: TGTGCCAGCAGGACGGGACGGGGGTTGAATCAGCCCCAGCATTTT
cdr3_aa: CASRTGRGLNQPQHF

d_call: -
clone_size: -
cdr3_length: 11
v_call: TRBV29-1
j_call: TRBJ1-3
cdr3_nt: TGCAGCGCACTGTCTGGAAACACCATATATTTT
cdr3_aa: CSALSGNTIYF

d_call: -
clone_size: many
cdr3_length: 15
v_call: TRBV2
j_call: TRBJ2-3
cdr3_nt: TGTGCCAGCAGGTACCAGGGAGGAGGCACAGATACGCAGTATTTT
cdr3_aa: CASRYQGGGTDTQYF

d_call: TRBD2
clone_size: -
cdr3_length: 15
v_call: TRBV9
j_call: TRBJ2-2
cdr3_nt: TGTGCCAGCAGCGTAATTAGCGGGGGAACCGGGGAGCTGTTTTTT
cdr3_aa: CASSVISGGTGELFF

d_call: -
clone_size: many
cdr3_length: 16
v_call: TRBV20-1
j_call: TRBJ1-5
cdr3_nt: TGCAGTGCTAGAGTGGGGGGGTCAGATAGCAATCAGCCCCAGCATTTT
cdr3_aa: CSARVGGSDSNQPQHF

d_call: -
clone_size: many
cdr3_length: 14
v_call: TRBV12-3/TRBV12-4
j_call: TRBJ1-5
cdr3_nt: TGTGCCAGCAGCTCCACAGGGATGGGGCAGCCCCAGCATTTT
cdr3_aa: CASSSTGMGQPQHF

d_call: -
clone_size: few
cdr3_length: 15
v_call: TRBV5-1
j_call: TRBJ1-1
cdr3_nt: TGCGCCAGCAGCTTGTATGGGGTCATGAACACTGAAGCTTTCTTT
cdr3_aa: CASSLYGVMNTEAFF

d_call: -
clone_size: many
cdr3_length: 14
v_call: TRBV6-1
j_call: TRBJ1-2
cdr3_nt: TGTGCCAGCAGTGAAGGGACACCTAACTATGGCTACACCTTC
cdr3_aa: CASSEGTPNYGYTF

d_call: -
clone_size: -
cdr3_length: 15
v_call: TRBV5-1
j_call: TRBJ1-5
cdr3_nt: TGCGCCAGCAGCTTGTGGGGGACGGAAGATCAGCCCCAGCATTTT
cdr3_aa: CASSLWGTEDQPQHF

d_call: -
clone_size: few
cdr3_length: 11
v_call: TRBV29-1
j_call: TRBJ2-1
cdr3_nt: TGCAGCGTTGAAAACCGTGATGAGCAGTTCTTC
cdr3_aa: CSVENRDEQFF

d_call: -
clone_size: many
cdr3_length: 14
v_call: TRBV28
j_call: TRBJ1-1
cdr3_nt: TGTGCCAGCAGTTCGGGGACTGTTCCTGGTAGAGCTTTCTTT
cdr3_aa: CASSSGTVPGRAFF

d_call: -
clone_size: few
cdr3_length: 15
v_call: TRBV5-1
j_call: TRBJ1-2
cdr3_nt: TGCGCCAGCAGCTTGGAAGGACAGTCTCCTTATGGCTACACCTTC
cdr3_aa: CASSLEGQSPYGYTF

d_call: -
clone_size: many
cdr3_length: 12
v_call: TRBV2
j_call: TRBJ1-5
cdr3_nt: TGTGCCAGCTGCAACCAGGGTGCGCCCCAGCATTTT
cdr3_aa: CASCNQGAPQHF

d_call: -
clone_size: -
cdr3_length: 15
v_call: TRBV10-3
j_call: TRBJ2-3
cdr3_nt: TGTGCCATCAGTGGAAACAGGTCTAGCACAGATACGCAGTATTTT
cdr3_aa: CAISGNRSSTDTQYF

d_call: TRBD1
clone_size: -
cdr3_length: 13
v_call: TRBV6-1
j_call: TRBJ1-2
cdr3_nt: TGTGCCAGCAGGACAGGGACCGACTATGGCTACACCTTC
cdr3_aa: CASRTGTDYGYTF

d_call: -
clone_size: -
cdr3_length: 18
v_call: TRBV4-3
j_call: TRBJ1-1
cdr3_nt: TGCGCCAGCAGCCAAGCGGCAGGGCAGAGGCGAGGGAACACTGAAGCTTTCTTT
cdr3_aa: CASSQAAGQRRGNTEAFF

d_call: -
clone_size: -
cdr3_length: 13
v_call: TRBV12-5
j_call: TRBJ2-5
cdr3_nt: TGTGCTAGTGGTCCCCCTCCCCGGGAGACCCAGTACTTC
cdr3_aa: CASGPPPRETQYF

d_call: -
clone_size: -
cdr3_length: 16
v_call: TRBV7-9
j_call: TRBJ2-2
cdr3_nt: TGTGCCAGCAGCTTATATGGGGGCCAGAGCACCGGGGAGCTGTTTTTT
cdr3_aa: CASSLYGGQSTGELFF

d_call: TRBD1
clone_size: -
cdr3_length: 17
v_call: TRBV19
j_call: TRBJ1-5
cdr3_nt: TGTGCCAGTAGTACCGGGCCACAGGGGTATAGCAATCAGCCCCAGCATTTT
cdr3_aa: CASSTGPQGYSNQPQHF

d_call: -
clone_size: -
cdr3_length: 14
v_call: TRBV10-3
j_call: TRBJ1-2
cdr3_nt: TGTGCCATCAGTGAGGGGGCCAGCTACTATGGCTGCACCTTC
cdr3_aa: CAISEGASYYGCTF

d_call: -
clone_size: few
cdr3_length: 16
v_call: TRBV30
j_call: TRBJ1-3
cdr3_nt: TGTGCCTGGGGTCGGAGAGGCGTAAACTCTGGAAACACCATATATTTT
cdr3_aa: CAWGRRGVNSGNTIYF